What follows are 10 T cell receptor beta chains derived from one specimen sequenced in a study of blood T cell repertoires in COVID-19. The table came from immunoSEQ multiplex PCR; TCRdb's copy has only in-frame clones and leaves some out. In the table there are about 310,000 clones, about nine tenths of which are singletons. What was sequenced was peripheral blood. These receptors were collected from a man younger than 35 with active or convalescent COVID-19.

The V gene is TRBV4-1, the J gene TRBJ2-7; TRBD1 agrees at 9 bases. This CDR3 has 15 residues. Trimming removed 0 bases from V and 5 bases from J; junction bases left unmatched: 5. Germline-derived CDR1 and CDR2 are MGHRA and YSYEKL. The CDR3: CASSQDLGTGNEQYF. DNA of the CDR3: TGCGCCAGCAGCCAAGATCTAGGGACAGGGAACGAGCAGTACTTC.

The chain recombines TRBV3-1 (or the pseudogene TRBV3-2) with TRBJ2-7; TRBD2 is a possible D gene (5 bases). Germline V gene sequence: CDR1 LGHDT, CDR2 YNNKEL (reference sequence). This CDR3 region has 15 residues. Trimming took 4 bases from V and 0 from J, leaving 13 bases between them. CDR3 bases: TGTGCCAGCAGCCCCTCGCGGGCGCACTCCTACGAGCAGTACTTC. Protein sequence: CASSPSRAHSYEQYF.

The count of this clone is one. This chain connects TRBV18 to TRBJ1-4; 9 positions match TRBD1. Germline V CDR1 and CDR2: KGHSH, LQKENI. This CDR3 contains 17 residues. V dropped 0 bases and J dropped 8; count of bases not matched to a gene: 10. This chain's CDR3 is CASSPPPWMGQGEKLFF. The CDR3 DNA sequence: TGTGCCAGCTCACCACCGCCATGGATGGGACAGGGCGAAAAACTGTTTTTT. The full variable domain, with the rest looked up from reference TRBV18 and TRBJ1-4, is NAGVMQNPRHLVRRRGQEARLRCSPMKGHSHVYWYRQLPEEGLKFMVYLQKENIIDESGMPKERFSAEFPKEGPSILRIQQVVRGDSAAYFCASSPPPWMGQGEKLFFGSGTQLSVL.

The chain uses TRBV28 and TRBJ2-7; 10 positions agree with TRBD1. The CDR3 totals 14 residues. V shed 3 bases, J shed 3 bases, and the junction held 2 bases outside the gene matches. CDR1 is MDHEN and CDR2 is SYDVKM in the germline V gene. This CDR3 reads CASSFGQGGYEQYF. The CDR3 coding sequence is TGTGCCAGCAGTTTCGGACAGGGGGGCTACGAGCAGTACTTC. The whole variable domain, filled in from reference TRBV28 and TRBJ2-7, reads DVKVTQSSRYLVKRTGEKVFLECVQDMDHENMFWYRQDPGLGLRLIYFSYDVKMKEKGDIPEGYSVSREKKERFSLILESASTNQTSMYLCASSFGQGGYEQYFGPGTRLTVT.

The chain is built from TRBV29-1 and TRBJ1-1; D unresolved. Germline V gives CDR1 SQVTM, CDR2 ANQGSEA. The CDR3 totals 12 residues. Trimming pared 4 bases from V and 11 bases from J, leaving 17 bases between. CDR3 in amino acids: CSVVRPTKEAFF. CDR3 DNA sequence: TGCAGCGTTGTTAGACCTACGAAGGAGGCTTTCTTT.

This clone was seen more than once but under ten times. Written as DNA, the CDR3 is TGCGCCAGCAAGGAACTCGTCGGGGAAAAACTGTTTTTT. As protein: CASKELVGEKLFF. The chain combines TRBV5-1 with TRBJ1-4; D unresolved. Per the germline V gene, CDR1 is SGHRS and CDR2 is YFSETQ. The CDR3 is 13 residues long. Trimming left V 6 bases short and J 8 bases short, with 14 bases between.

The chain is built from TRBV9 and TRBJ2-1, with D possibly TRBD2 on 5 matching bases. This CDR3 is 13 amino acids long. The V gene lost 4 bases and the J gene lost 4 bases, with 9 bases spanning the gap. Germline loops: CDR1 SGDLS, CDR2 YYNGEE. The CDR3 bases are TGTGCCAGCAGCCGAGCGGAATACAATGAGCAGTTCTTC. Translation: CASSRAEYNEQFF.

CDR3 sequence: CASSLSESPGTQYF. The DNA for the CDR3 is TGTGCCAGCAGCTTGTCGGAGAGCCCCGGGACCCAGTACTTC. The genes are TRBV5-4 and TRBJ2-5; D is uncertain. Trimming shortened V by 1 base and J by 7 bases, and 14 bases separated the two germline ends. Germline CDR1 and CDR2: SGHNT and YYREEE (reference sequence). The CDR3 loop spans 14 amino acids.

This chain connects TRBV7-6 to TRBJ2-7; the D gene is possibly TRBD1 (6 bases). The germline gives CDR1 SGHVS, CDR2 FNYEAQ. CDR3 length equals 15 residues. The V end was cut by 8 bases, the J end by 1 base, with 18 bases between. The CDR3 spells CASSLGGGQSYEQYF. CDR3 bases: TGTGCCAGCTCCCTAGGTGGTGGACAGTCCTACGAGCAGTACTTC. Based on the CDR3 plus reference TRBV7-6 and TRBJ2-7, the full variable domain is GAGVSQSPRYKVTKRGQDVALRCDPISGHVSLYWYRQALGQGPEFLTYFNYEAQQDKSGLPNDRFSAERPEGSISTLTIQRTEQRDSAMYRCASSLGGGQSYEQYFGPGTRLTVT.

This chain connects TRBV5-1 to TRBJ1-5; possibly TRBD1 for D (5 bases). The CDR3 totals 16 residues. The germline gives CDR1 SGHRS, CDR2 YFSETQ. The ends were cut back, 1 base at V and 3 bases at J, with 14 bases in the middle. As DNA, the CDR3 is TGCGCCAGCAGCTTGAATGGCCAGGGTTACAATCAGCCCCAGCATTTT. This gives the protein CASSLNGQGYNQPQHF.